The rows below give T cell receptor beta chains drawn from one sample of a study of early T cells in non-severe SARS-CoV-2 infection. TCRdb re-analysed the 5' RACE reads in MiXCR, keeping a single row per CDR3 protein. This table has tens of thousands of distinct CDR3 sequences, about a tenth appearing once. Sequencing was performed on whole blood. The receptors come from an adult who was a healthcare worker with PCR-confirmed SARS-CoV-2 infection or an uninfected control (not recorded which). Each CDR3 is given with its conserved first and last residue. The D gene is left open where the match is weak. Size is stated for part of the rows, as once, few or many counts, or as a class when the clone is expanded.

abundance: many
j_gene: TRBJ1-5
len: 12
d_gene: TRBD1
v_gene: TRBV15
CDR3aa: CATPDRAQPQHF
CDR3nt: TGTGCCACCCCGGACAGGGCTCAGCCCCAGCATTTT

abundance: few
j_gene: TRBJ2-6
len: 15
d_gene: .
v_gene: TRBV10-3
CDR3aa: CATGAGVSGANVLTF
CDR3nt: TGTGCCACGGGTGCCGGGGTCTCTGGGGCCAACGTCCTGACTTTC

abundance: .
j_gene: TRBJ2-1
len: 15
d_gene: .
v_gene: TRBV5-1
CDR3aa: CASSFRSSSYNEQFF
CDR3nt: TGCGCCAGCAGCTTCAGGTCTAGCTCCTACAATGAGCAGTTCTTC

abundance: .
j_gene: TRBJ1-2
len: 11
d_gene: .
v_gene: TRBV29-1
CDR3aa: CSALQANGYTF
CDR3nt: TGCAGCGCATTACAGGCGAATGGCTACACCTTC

abundance: .
j_gene: TRBJ2-7
len: 14
d_gene: TRBD1
v_gene: TRBV10-1
CDR3aa: CASSDHRGMAEQYF
CDR3nt: TGCGCCAGCAGTGACCACAGGGGGATGGCCGAGCAGTACTTC

abundance: few
j_gene: TRBJ2-2
len: 15
d_gene: TRBD2
v_gene: TRBV10-2
CDR3aa: CASSEASGGIGELFF
CDR3nt: TGCGCCAGCAGTGAGGCTAGCGGGGGTATCGGGGAGCTGTTTTTT

abundance: many
j_gene: TRBJ2-4
len: 20
d_gene: TRBD2
v_gene: TRBV11-3
CDR3aa: CASSLDGLAGGQRAKNIQYF
CDR3nt: TGTGCCAGCAGCTTAGATGGGCTAGCGGGGGGCCAGCGGGCCAAAAACATTCAGTACTTC

abundance: .
j_gene: TRBJ2-7
len: 15
d_gene: TRBD2
v_gene: TRBV5-8
CDR3aa: CASSPPSGGFNEQYF
CDR3nt: TGTGCCAGCAGTCCCCCTAGCGGGGGTTTCAACGAGCAGTACTTC

abundance: many
j_gene: TRBJ2-7
len: 11
d_gene: .
v_gene: TRBV3-1
CDR3aa: CASSHYYEQYF
CDR3nt: TGTGCCAGCAGCCATTACTACGAGCAGTACTTC

abundance: .
j_gene: TRBJ2-3
len: 16
d_gene: TRBD1
v_gene: TRBV9
CDR3aa: CASSVNRDRSTDTQYF
CDR3nt: TGTGCCAGCAGCGTCAACCGGGACAGGTCGACAGATACGCAGTATTTT

abundance: many
j_gene: TRBJ2-1
len: 16
d_gene: TRBD2
v_gene: TRBV7-9
CDR3aa: CASSPPLAGATGEQFF
CDR3nt: TGTGCCAGCAGCCCGCCACTAGCGGGGGCCACGGGTGAGCAGTTCTTC

abundance: many
j_gene: TRBJ1-1
len: 13
d_gene: .
v_gene: TRBV29-1
CDR3aa: CSAERGMNTEAFF
CDR3nt: TGCAGCGCCGAGCGGGGGATGAACACTGAAGCTTTCTTT

abundance: .
j_gene: TRBJ1-5
len: 17
d_gene: .
v_gene: TRBV20-1
CDR3aa: CSARAPTGGGINQPQHF
CDR3nt: TGCAGTGCTAGAGCCCCCACAGGCGGGGGAATAAATCAGCCCCAGCATTTT

abundance: many
j_gene: TRBJ2-7
len: 15
d_gene: TRBD2
v_gene: TRBV7-7
CDR3aa: CASSLVLADTYEQYF
CDR3nt: TGTGCCAGCAGCTTAGTACTAGCGGACACCTACGAGCAGTACTTC

abundance: few
j_gene: TRBJ1-6
len: 16
d_gene: TRBD1
v_gene: TRBV7-8
CDR3aa: CASSPTDRGVNSPLHF
CDR3nt: TGTGCCAGCAGCCCGACGGACAGGGGCGTTAATTCACCCCTCCACTTT

abundance: .
j_gene: TRBJ1-1
len: 13
d_gene: .
v_gene: TRBV12-3/TRBV12-4
CDR3aa: CASSSRLNTEAFF
CDR3nt: TGTGCCAGCAGTTCCCGCTTGAACACTGAAGCTTTCTTT

abundance: .
j_gene: TRBJ1-5
len: 15
d_gene: TRBD1
v_gene: TRBV5-4
CDR3aa: CASSPDQGAGQPQHF
CDR3nt: TGTGCCAGCAGCCCAGATCAGGGGGCTGGTCAGCCCCAGCATTTT

abundance: few
j_gene: TRBJ1-6
len: 18
d_gene: TRBD1
v_gene: TRBV7-9
CDR3aa: CASSVTGGRSSYNSPLHF
CDR3nt: TGTGCCAGCAGCGTGACAGGGGGCCGGAGCTCCTATAATTCACCCCTCCACTTT